This TCR beta chain came from a study of blood T cells in healthy people across ages. For the study at large: Capture by template switching was about one barcoded beta molecule per two T cells.

The study recruited healthy Caucasian donors from Russia who were aged about 6 to 95. A sample-barcoded 5' primer and a J-beta primer mix were used in a second PCR of about 6 to 11 cycles. MiXCR, applied by TCRdb to the 5' RACE reads, yields one record per CDR3 protein. This sample has over 600,000 distinct CDR3 sequences, with 46% found just once. CDR3 length: 17 amino acids. Deletions cut 7 bases from V and 0 bases from J, with 17 bases between. Looked up from germline, CDR1 is SGHRS and CDR2 is YFSETQ. Notes on this clonotype: The target antigen is unknown.

General study findings and limits: A strong correlation between TCR beta diversity and naive T cell percentage was seen. Measured against age, TCR beta diversity per million T cells decreased in a roughly linear manner.

Sequenced material: blood. The receptor comes from an elderly man in good health. This rearrangement joins TRBV5-1 to TRBJ2-6, with D perhaps being TRBD1 or TRBD2 (5 bases each). For the CDR3, the DNA is TGCGCCAGCTGCGTCGGGACCGCATTCTCTGGGGCCAACGTCCTGACTTTC. Its protein product is CASCVGTAFSGANVLTF.